One and the same sample provided the 30 T cell receptor beta chains below, sequenced in a study of OX40 agonist ivuxolimab in advanced cancers. TCRdb keeps only in-frame clones here, not all; method: immunoSEQ multiplex PCR. The sample includes tens of thousands of clones, about 85% of them seen just once. Material: CD4+ or CD8+ T cells sorted from blood, obtained in a trial of the OX40 agonist ivuxolimab. Source of these receptors: an adult with an advanced solid tumor such as melanoma, head and neck, liver or kidney cancer.

The V call is TRBV7-3, the J call TRBJ1-2; weak D call: TRBD1 (6 bases). This CDR3 comprises 14 residues. CDR1 is SGHTA, CDR2 FQGTGA, per germline. V gave up 5 bases and J gave up 8 bases, with 18 bases separating them. Here the CDR3 reads CASSPGQPGGGYTF. CDR3 nucleotides: TGTGCCAGCAGCCCTGGACAGCCCGGAGGCGGCTACACCTTC.

The chain employs TRBV19 and TRBJ1-5; 7 nucleotides agree with TRBD1. Trimming cost V 3 bases and J 0 bases; bases outside gene matches: 5. The CDR3 totals 16 residues. The germline V gene encodes CDR1 LNHDA and CDR2 SQIVND (reference sequence). CDR3 nucleotides: TGTGCCAGTAGTATGACAGGGATATATAGCAATCAGCCCCAGCATTTT. Residues: CASSMTGIYSNQPQHF.

The gene calls are TRBV7-2 and TRBJ2-7; the D gene is possibly TRBD2 (5 bases). The CDR3 runs to 13 residues. The germline V gene encodes CDR1 SGHTA and CDR2 FQGNSA. Trimming pared 4 bases from V and 3 bases from J, leaving 10 bases between. As DNA, the CDR3 is TGTGCCAGCAGCTCTCTGAGCGGCTACGAGCAGTACTTC. Its protein is CASSSLSGYEQYF.

The chain carries TRBV28 and TRBJ2-5, with 8 bases identical to TRBD2. The germline V gene has CDR1 MDHEN and CDR2 SYDVKM. V shed 2 bases and J 4 bases; nucleotides not matched to a gene: 3. The CDR3 has 14 amino acids. This CDR3 is CASSLAGGSETQYF. The CDR3 DNA reads as TGTGCCAGCAGTTTAGCGGGAGGTTCAGAGACCCAGTACTTC.

This clone has only one observation. The V gene is TRBV19, the J gene TRBJ2-1; D gene ambiguous. The CDR3 runs 17 residues. CDR1 and CDR2 (germline): LNHDA, SQIVND (reference sequence). Trimming stripped 2 bases from V and 3 bases from J, with 17 bases between. CDR3 bases: TGTGCCAGTAGTATATGGCCTACCCATCCAGACTACAATGAGCAGTTCTTC. Translating gives CASSIWPTHPDYNEQFF.

The chain uses TRBV2 and TRBJ2-5, with no clear D. The tail of the sequence fits TRBJ2-7 better, so the J call may be wrong. The CDR3 has 11 amino acids. Germline V gene sequence: CDR1 SNHLY, CDR2 FYNNEI. Written as DNA, the CDR3 is TGTGCCAGCAGCGGCCTATACGAGCAGTACTTC. This translates into CASSGLYEQYF.

This chain uses TRBV7-8 with TRBJ2-1; a possible D gene is TRBD2 (7 bases). Per the germline V gene, CDR1 is SGHVS and CDR2 is FQNEAQ. The CDR3 has 16 amino acids. The V end was cut by 5 bases, the J end by 1 base, with 15 bases between. CDR3 nucleotide sequence: TGTGCCAGCAGCCTAGTGGGGAGGGGGTCCTACAATGAGCAGTTCTTC. Translation gives CASSLVGRGSYNEQFF.

The V and J genes are TRBV28 and TRBJ1-1; D call uncertain. From germline, CDR1 is MDHEN and CDR2 SYDVKM. With 2 bases removed from V and 7 bases from J, the gap between germline ends came to 5 bases. The CDR3 runs 11 residues. The CDR3: CASSLTSEAFF. DNA for the CDR3: TGTGCCAGCAGTTTAACCAGTGAAGCTTTCTTT.

V usage is TRBV7-3 and J usage is TRBJ2-1; D unclear. The germline V gene has CDR1 SGHTA and CDR2 FQGTGA. The CDR3 extends over 12 amino acids. V was cut by 5 bases and J by 9 bases, with 11 bases left in between. CDR3 sequence reads: CASSLDQSEQFF. The CDR3 DNA is TGTGCCAGCAGCCTGGATCAGAGTGAGCAGTTCTTC.

V is TRBV6-6 and J is TRBJ1-1; unclear D gene. Trimming took 5 bases from V and 3 from J, leaving 4 bases between them. The CDR3 covers 11 residues. Germline V lookup: CDR1 MNHNY, CDR2 SVGAGI (reference sequence). CDR3 sequence reads: CASSPYTEAFF. CDR3 nucleotides: TGTGCCAGCAGTCCTTACACTGAAGCTTTCTTT.

The V gene is TRBV9, the J gene TRBJ2-1, with D perhaps TRBD1 (5 bases). Trimming removed 3 bases at V and 5 bases at J, with 9 bases between. Germline CDR1 SGDLS, CDR2 YYNGEE. This CDR3 comprises 13 residues. The CDR3 nucleotides read TGTGCCAGCAGCGCCGCAGGGAACAATGAGCAGTTCTTC. It encodes CASSAAGNNEQFF.

The J gene is TRBJ2-7, the V gene TRBV5-1; D not resolved. Germline-derived CDR1 and CDR2 are SGHRS and YFSETQ. Trimming shortened V by 0 bases and J by 0 bases, and 7 bases separated the two germline ends. CDR3 length: 14 amino acids. CDR3 DNA: TGCGCCAGCAGCTTGGCGGGCGGCTCCTACGAGCAGTACTTC. This gives the protein CASSLAGGSYEQYF.

The rearrangement joins TRBV7-2 to TRBJ1-3; D might be TRBD1 (6 bases). This CDR3 has 16 residues. The V end lost 0 bases, the J end lost 0 bases, and 9 bases lay between the germline ends. Germline CDR1 is SGHTA and CDR2 is FQGNSA. CDR3 nucleotide sequence: TGTGCCAGCAGCTTAGCTGAGGGGGGCTCTGGAAACACCATATATTTT. Encoded protein: CASSLAEGGSGNTIYF.

This clone has only one observation. V usage is TRBV6-5 and J usage is TRBJ1-2, with D possibly matching TRBD1 (5 bases). V gave up 2 bases and J gave up 5 bases, with 15 bases separating them. Looked up from germline, CDR1 is MNHEY and CDR2 is SVGAGI. There are 15 residues in the CDR3. The CDR3 spells CASSYLRDRNYGYTF. CDR3 bases: TGTGCCAGCAGTTACCTTCGGGACCGAAATTATGGCTACACCTTC.

The rearrangement links TRBV2 to TRBJ2-7; D gene unclear. Looked up from germline, CDR1 is SNHLY and CDR2 is FYNNEI. V was pared by 4 bases and J by 4 bases, with 8 bases between. This CDR3 is built from 12 residues. CDR3 nucleotide sequence: TGTGCCAGCAGTGTCCGACCGTACGAGCAGTACTTC. The encoded protein is CASSVRPYEQYF.

Only one count was recorded for this clone. The rearrangement uses TRBV12-5 and TRBJ2-5, with D tentatively TRBD2 (6 bases). Trimming cost V 1 base and J 4 bases, with 16 bases left between them. CDR3 size: 16 residues. The germline V gene has CDR1 LGHNT and CDR2 FRNRAP. The CDR3 DNA follows: TGTGCTAGTGGTTTGGGGCTGGAGGGGAGTGGAGAGACCCAGTACTTC. It codes for CASGLGLEGSGETQYF. Full variable domain (remainder filled in from reference TRBV12-5 and TRBJ2-5): DARVTQTPRHKVTEMGQEVTMRCQPILGHNTVFWYRQTMMQGLELLAYFRNRAPLDDSGMPKDRFSAEMPDATLATLKIQPSEPRDSAVYFCASGLGLEGSGETQYFGPGTRLLVL.

The J gene is TRBJ2-2, the V gene TRBV7-8, with D tentatively TRBD1 or TRBD2 (5 bases each). Germline-derived CDR1 and CDR2 are SGHVS and FQNEAQ. CDR3 size: 14 residues. V lost 4 bases to trimming and J lost 6 bases, with 12 bases between them. The CDR3 loop reads CASSYSTGPGELFF. The CDR3 DNA is TGTGCCAGCAGCTACTCAACGGGACCCGGGGAGCTGTTTTTT.

This clone was detected a few times. The gene calls are TRBV7-9 and TRBJ2-1; no firm D call. Per germline, CDR1 SEHNR and CDR2 FQNEAQ (reference sequence). The V end was cut by 5 bases, the J end by 5 bases, with 19 bases between. The CDR3 is 16 amino acids. The CDR3 loop is CASSRSTDGIDNEQFF. In DNA form, the CDR3 reads TGTGCCAGCAGCCGTTCGACTGATGGGATCGACAATGAGCAGTTCTTC.

The chain is built from TRBV9 and TRBJ2-6; no reliable D call. The ends were cut back, 0 bases at V and 2 bases at J, with 6 bases in the middle. The germline V gene has CDR1 SGDLS and CDR2 YYNGEE. The CDR3 is 15 residues long. The CDR3 loop reads CASSVGGAGANVLTF. DNA for the CDR3: TGTGCCAGCAGCGTAGGTGGGGCTGGGGCCAACGTCCTGACTTTC.

The chain couples TRBV21-1 to TRBJ2-7; the DNA was not compared with TRBD2, the D call given in the table. TRBV21-1 has pseudogene status. The CDR3 consists of 15 residues. CDR3 sequence (DNA): TGTGCCAGCAGCAAAGGTCCCCTACGAACCTACGAGCAGTACTTC. Translation: CASSKGPLRTYEQYF.

The chain recombines TRBV7-8 with TRBJ1-2; unclear D gene. This CDR3 has 14 residues. The germline V gene has CDR1 SGHVS and CDR2 FQNEAQ. V gave up 5 bases and J gave up 7 bases, with 17 bases separating them. The CDR3 loop reads CASSQDHGRSGYTF. The CDR3 coding sequence is TGTGCCAGCAGCCAAGATCACGGGAGGAGTGGCTACACCTTC.

V gene TRBV14 combines with J gene TRBJ2-5, with unresolved D. V shed 6 bases and J shed 1 base, with 9 bases lying between them. CDR1 is SGHDN and CDR2 is FVKESK in the germline V gene. The CDR3 runs 13 residues. The CDR3 region is CASSETFQETQYF. The CDR3 coding sequence is TGTGCCAGCAGTGAGACATTCCAAGAGACCCAGTACTTC.

CDR3 sequence: CASSLAWGGTEAFF. The CDR3 bases are TGCGCCAGCAGCTTGGCATGGGGGGGCACTGAAGCTTTCTTT. This chain connects TRBV5-1 to TRBJ1-1, with D possibly being TRBD1 (5 bases). The germline gives CDR1 SGHRS, CDR2 YFSETQ. With 0 bases removed from V and 4 bases from J, the gap between germline ends came to 10 bases. This CDR3 is built from 14 residues.

On this clone: The junction does not match germline at one end; this may be a read error. The V and J genes are TRBV5-6 and TRBJ2-7; D unclear. Germline V gene sequence: CDR1 SGHDT, CDR2 YYEEEE. This CDR3 has 12 residues. The CDR3 loop reads CASNIDRVPVMF. The DNA for the CDR3 is TGTGCCAGCAACATCGACCGGGTCCCTGTAATGTTC. Together with reference TRBV5-6 and TRBJ2-7, the CDR3 gives the full variable domain: DAGVTQSPTHLIKTRGQQVTLRCSPKSGHDTVSWYQQALGQGPQFIFQYYEEEERQRGNFPDRFSGHQFPNYSSELNVNALLLGDSALYLCASNIDRVPVMFGPGTRLTVT.

CDR3 nucleotides: TGTGCCAGCAGTTTGAGGGGGGCAGGGACCGGGGAGCTGTTTTTT. It is translated as CASSLRGAGTGELFF. The chain employs TRBV27 and TRBJ2-2, with D possibly being TRBD1 or TRBD2 (6 bases each). Germline assignment: CDR1 MNHEY and CDR2 SMNVEV (reference sequence). V gave up 3 bases and J gave up 5 bases, with 13 bases separating them. The CDR3 covers 15 residues.

This chain connects TRBV7-2 to TRBJ1-1; weak D call: TRBD1 (5 bases). This CDR3 has 14 amino acids. The germline CDR1 and CDR2 sequences are SGHTA and FQGNSA. Trimming took off 2 bases at V and 3 bases at J, with 10 bases between the two ends. The CDR3 here is CASSLSTGDTEAFF. The CDR3 DNA is TGTGCCAGCAGCTTATCTACGGGGGACACTGAAGCTTTCTTT.

The genes are TRBV2 and TRBJ2-1, with 11 bases matching TRBD2. Germline loops: CDR1 SNHLY, CDR2 FYNNEI. CDR3 length: 15 amino acids. The trim removed 3 bases at V and 6 bases at J, leaving 4 bases unmatched. CDR3 nucleotides: TGTGCCAGCAGTGAGGTAACTAGCGGGAGCAATGAGCAGTTCTTC. Translating it yields CASSEVTSGSNEQFF.

The chain is built from TRBV15 and TRBJ2-7, with 9 bases identical to TRBD2. V trimming: 9 bases; J trimming: 2 bases; junction bases outside the gene matches: 5. The CDR3 sequence is 13 residues long. Germline CDR1 reads LNHNV; CDR2 reads YYDKDF (reference sequence). The CDR3 is CATRAGGTYEQYF. The CDR3, as DNA: TGTGCCACTAGAGCGGGAGGCACCTACGAGCAGTACTTC.

The chain links TRBV11-2 to TRBJ2-1; 10 nucleotides agree with TRBD1. The CDR3 has 15 amino acids. Germline V gene data show CDR1 as SGHAT and CDR2 as FQNNGV. Unmatched junction bases numbered 7, after V lost 4 bases and J lost 7 bases. As DNA, the CDR3 is TGTGCCAGCAGCTCAGGGACAGGGGAGGGGAATGAGCAGTTCTTC. Amino acids: CASSSGTGEGNEQFF.

The chain joins TRBV2 to TRBJ2-7; D gene ambiguous. The CDR3 runs to 11 residues. Trimming shortened V by 4 bases and J by 2 bases, and 3 bases separated the two germline ends. Germline V gene sequence: CDR1 SNHLY, CDR2 FYNNEI. The CDR3 spells CASSGTYEQYF. DNA for the CDR3: TGTGCCAGCAGTGGTACCTACGAGCAGTACTTC.